These 28 T cell receptor beta chains share one sample of origin, sequenced in a study of identical twins. A single record per CDR3 protein comes from TCRdb applying MiXCR to the 5' RACE reads. Here the sample spans roughly 490,000 distinct CDR3 sequences, around an eighth being singletons. The sample also formed part of further work on yellow fever vaccine responses in identical twins.

Sequencing input: CD4+ T cells sorted from blood. The origin of the receptors is a woman aged 18 to 35 in good health.

The gene calls are TRBV7-2 and TRBJ1-2, with a weak D call TRBD1 (6 bases). The CDR3 loop spans 12 amino acids. Germline V gene sequence: CDR1 SGHTA, CDR2 FQGNSA. Deletions cut 6 bases from V and 8 bases from J, with 13 bases between. The CDR3 DNA sequence: TGTGCCAGCAGTACACAGGGTTTGGGCTACACCTTC. Amino acid sequence: CASSTQGLGYTF.

The V and J genes are TRBV20-1 and TRBJ2-3, with 9 bases matching TRBD2. This CDR3 has 18 residues. Germline V gives CDR1 DFQATT, CDR2 SNEGSKA (reference sequence). The trim removed 2 bases at V and 4 bases at J, leaving 16 bases unmatched. This CDR3 is CSARPNTESGGRADTQYF. The CDR3 DNA is TGCAGTGCTAGACCGAATACGGAAAGCGGGGGGCGCGCAGATACGCAGTATTTT.

The CDR3 loop reads CASSADRTDTQYF. CDR3 nucleotide sequence: TGTGCCAGCAGCGCCGACCGCACAGATACGCAGTATTTT. V gene TRBV11-1 combines with J gene TRBJ2-3; D call uncertain. Trimming stripped 5 bases from V and 1 base from J, with 7 bases between. The CDR3 runs to 13 residues. From germline, CDR1 is SGHAT and CDR2 FQDESV (reference sequence).

This clonotype was counted only a few times. This chain uses TRBV10-3 with TRBJ2-1; D ambiguous. Germline V gene sequence: CDR1 ENHRY, CDR2 SYGVKD. The CDR3 is made up of 13 amino acids. Trimming cost V 2 bases and J 2 bases, with 4 bases left between them. The CDR3 nucleotides read TGTGCCATCAGTGAGGGGACCTACAATGAGCAGTTCTTC. It translates to CAISEGTYNEQFF.

Regarding this clonotype: The junction does not match germline at one end; this may be a read error. The chain is built from TRBV7-7 and TRBJ2-2, with 9 bases that match TRBD2. Germline assignment: CDR1 SSHAT and CDR2 FNYEAQ (reference sequence). The CDR3 covers 17 residues. This CDR3 is CASSLDPAGGDTGELFF. The CDR3 DNA reads as TGTGCTAGCAGCTTAGATCCCGCGGGAGGGGACACCGGGGAGCTGTTTTTT. The complete variable domain, with remaining parts taken from reference TRBV7-7 and TRBJ2-2, reads GAGVSQSPRYKVTKRGQDVTLRCDPISSHATLYWYQQALGQGPEFLTYFNYEAQPDKSGLPSDRFSAERPEGSISTLTIQRTEQRDSAMYRCASSLDPAGGDTGELFFGEGSRLTVL.

The rearrangement uses TRBV27 and TRBJ2-3; 10 bases align to TRBD2. J lost 12 bases, V lost 3 bases, and 12 bases had no gene match. This CDR3 comprises 15 residues. Germline V lookup: CDR1 MNHEY, CDR2 SMNVEV (reference sequence). In DNA, the CDR3 is TGTGCCAGCAGTTTCGTGAGCGGGGGGGCCACGAAACAGTATTTT. Protein: CASSFVSGGATKQYF.

A few counts support this clonotype. The rearrangement joins TRBV29-1 to TRBJ2-7; D is unclear. CDR3 length: 11 amino acids. The V gene's germline CDR1 is SQVTM and CDR2 ANQGSEA. Trimming removed 4 bases at V and 3 bases at J, with 7 bases between. Written as DNA, the CDR3 is TGCAGCGTTGGCCAGAGCTACGAGCAGTACTTC. Protein sequence: CSVGQSYEQYF.

This clonotype appeared a few times. The rearrangement links TRBV7-2 to TRBJ2-7, with no clear D. Germline V gene data show CDR1 as SGHTA and CDR2 as FQGNSA. V dropped 5 bases and J dropped 3 bases, with 17 bases sitting between them. CDR3 length: 15 amino acids. The DNA of the CDR3 is TGTGCCAGCAGCCGAGTTCGGACCGCCCTCTACGAGCAGTACTTC. This codes for CASSRVRTALYEQYF.

This clonotype showed up just a few times. The rearrangement joins TRBV11-2 to TRBJ2-3, with TRBD2 matching over 8 bases. V was clipped by 2 bases and J by 4 bases; unmatched bases: 2. The CDR3 has 14 residues. Per germline, CDR1 SGHAT and CDR2 FQNNGV. CDR3 sequence: CASSLSAGADTQYF. In DNA form, the CDR3 reads TGTGCCAGCAGCTTATCAGCGGGAGCAGATACGCAGTATTTT. Using reference TRBV11-2 and TRBJ2-3 for the parts outside the CDR3, the full variable domain is EAGVAQSPRYKIIEKRQSVAFWCNPISGHATLYWYQQILGQGPKLLIQFQNNGVVDDSQLPKDRFSAERLKGVDSTLKIQPAKLEDSAVYLCASSLSAGADTQYFGPGTRLTVL.

The rearrangement uses TRBV6-1 and TRBJ1-1, with no clear D. Looked up from germline, CDR1 is MNHNS and CDR2 is SASEGT. Trimming took 6 bases from V and 1 from J, leaving 6 bases between them. This CDR3 comprises 12 residues. CDR3 sequence reads: CASSTRNTEAFF. In DNA form, the CDR3 reads TGTGCCAGCAGCACAAGGAACACTGAAGCTTTCTTT.

This clonotype was detected ten times or more. The rearrangement joins TRBV12-3 or TRBV12-4 to TRBJ2-4; D remains unclear. The germline V and J ends were trimmed by 1 base and 0 bases, with 7 bases remaining between them. There are 15 residues in the CDR3. This CDR3 is CASSLETAAKNIQYF. The CDR3, as DNA: TGTGCCAGCAGTTTAGAAACAGCAGCCAAAAACATTCAGTACTTC.

V usage is TRBV12-3 or TRBV12-4 and J usage is TRBJ2-2, with a possible D match to TRBD1 (5 bases). Trimming cost V 3 bases and J 4 bases, with 15 bases left between them. The CDR3 runs to 16 residues. CDR3 bases: TGTGCCAGCAGTTTGCGTAAGGGGCAGGGCACCGGGGAGCTGTTTTTT. Its protein product is CASSLRKGQGTGELFF.

On this clonotype itself: One base away lies a much larger clone, so this may be a sequencing read error. V is TRBV6-1 and J is TRBJ2-3; no reliable D call. The CDR3 loop spans 15 amino acids. Trimming left V 7 bases short and J 0 bases short, with 14 bases between. Germline CDR1 MNHNS, CDR2 SASEGT. CDR3 DNA: TGTGCCAGCACCCACTACCCTTATAGCACAGATACGCAGTATTTT. Residues: CASTHYPYSTDTQYF.

A few counts support this clonotype. The chain combines TRBV29-1 with TRBJ2-3, with D uncertain. Trimming removed 0 bases at V and 5 bases at J, with 3 bases between. CDR3 size: 11 residues. Germline values: CDR1 SQVTM, CDR2 ANQGSEA. CDR3 residues: CSVEDLDTQYF. The CDR3 coding sequence is TGCAGCGTTGAAGACCTAGATACGCAGTATTTT.

This chain uses TRBV5-1 with TRBJ2-3, with D unresolved. Germline V gives CDR1 SGHRS, CDR2 YFSETQ. V dropped 0 bases and J dropped 0 bases, with 11 bases sitting between them. This CDR3 comprises 16 residues. The CDR3 reads CASSLDGHPSTDTQYF. The CDR3, as DNA: TGCGCCAGCAGCTTGGACGGCCACCCCAGCACAGATACGCAGTATTTT.

The chain carries TRBV6-4 and TRBJ2-3, with 7 bases matching TRBD1. With 6 bases clipped from V and 2 bases from J, the junction kept 5 bases outside the gene matches. The CDR3 is 14 amino acids. Germline CDR1 reads MRHNA; CDR2 reads SNTAGT. CDR3 residues: CASRSTGSTDTQYF. CDR3 bases: TGTGCCAGCAGATCGACAGGGTCCACAGATACGCAGTATTTT.

This clonotype was recorded a few times. The V and J genes are TRBV5-1 and TRBJ2-1; D is unclear. From germline, CDR1 is SGHRS and CDR2 YFSETQ. This CDR3 comprises 14 residues. The V gene lost 0 bases and the J gene lost 3 bases, with 7 bases spanning the gap. The CDR3 bases are TGCGCCAGCAGCTTGGCACAGAACTACAATGAGCAGTTCTTC. It codes for CASSLAQNYNEQFF.

V and J are TRBV7-8 and TRBJ2-1, with TRBD2 matching 7 bases. The CDR3 runs 16 residues. CDR1 is SGHVS, CDR2 FQNEAQ, per germline. V was pared by 5 bases and J by 6 bases, with 13 bases of the junction left unmatched. CDR3 DNA: TGTGCCAGCAGCGGGGCTAGCGGCAAAGCGAGCAATGAGCAGTTCTTC. Its protein product is CASSGASGKASNEQFF. Full variable domain (remainder filled in from reference TRBV7-8 and TRBJ2-1): GAGVSQSPRYKVAKRGQDVALRCDPISGHVSLFWYQQALGQGPEFLTYFQNEAQLDKSGLPSDRFFAERPEGSVSTLKIQRTQQEDSAVYLCASSGASGKASNEQFFGPGTRLTVL.

The chain has TRBV7-2 and TRBJ1-4; D is possibly TRBD1 (5 bases). The CDR3 has 14 residues. Germline-derived CDR1 and CDR2 are SGHTA and FQGNSA. Trimming left V 3 bases short and J 8 bases short, with 13 bases between. CDR3 DNA: TGTGCCAGCAGCTTCGCAAGGGGAGGCGAAAAACTGTTTTTT. Its protein is CASSFARGGEKLFF.

This clonotype was observed a few times. The chain combines TRBV20-1 with TRBJ2-3, with a weak D call TRBD2 (6 bases). There are 15 residues in the CDR3. Germline V lookup: CDR1 DFQATT, CDR2 SNEGSKA (reference sequence). V was trimmed by 1 base and J by 4 bases, leaving 15 bases between them. The CDR3 loop is CSARGSEGRPDTQYF. CDR3 nucleotide sequence: TGCAGTGCTAGAGGTTCGGAGGGCAGGCCAGATACGCAGTATTTT.

This clonotype was seen a few times. This chain joins TRBV29-1 and TRBJ2-2; D not certain. CDR1 is SQVTM and CDR2 is ANQGSEA in the germline V gene. Trimming cost V 7 bases and J 5 bases, with 11 bases left between them. The CDR3 covers 12 residues. The CDR3 DNA reads TGCAGCGGTAACAAGGCGACCGGGGAGCTGTTTTTT. It translates to CSGNKATGELFF.

This clonotype occurred many times. The chain joins TRBV7-6 to TRBJ2-3, with 10 nucleotides matching TRBD1. The CDR3 runs to 15 residues. J gave up 2 bases and V 5 bases, and 4 bases lay outside the gene matches. Germline CDR1 is SGHVS and CDR2 is FNYEAQ. CDR3 nucleotides: TGTGCCAGCAGCCAGGGACAGGGGTACACAGATACGCAGTATTTT. It encodes CASSQGQGYTDTQYF.

This clonotype was seen a handful of times. CDR3 in DNA: TGTGCCAGCAGCAAGACTAGCGGGGCGCAAGAGACCCAGTACTTC. Its protein product is CASSKTSGAQETQYF. The rearrangement joins TRBV7-2 to TRBJ2-5; 11 bases line up with TRBD2. Germline assignment: CDR1 SGHTA and CDR2 FQGNSA. This CDR3 contains 15 residues. The junction had 4 bases not matched to a gene; V was cut back by 5 bases and J by 2 bases.

The chain uses TRBV7-2 and TRBJ2-5; TRBD2 is a possible D gene (5 bases). This CDR3 is built from 14 residues. V gave up 1 base and J gave up 5 bases, with 11 bases separating them. Germline CDR1 is SGHTA and CDR2 is FQGNSA. Written as DNA, the CDR3 is TGTGCCAGCAGCTTAGAAGCGAAGCGGGAGACCCAGTACTTC. Translating gives CASSLEAKRETQYF.

The chain is built from TRBV12-3 or TRBV12-4 and TRBJ2-1; 8 positions match TRBD2. The CDR3 is 15 residues long. J gave up 5 bases and V 5 bases, and 8 bases lay outside the gene matches. CDR3 sequence: CASSQSGGTHNEQFF. The CDR3 DNA reads as TGTGCCAGCAGTCAAAGCGGGGGCACCCACAATGAGCAGTTCTTC.

The chain couples TRBV7-6 to TRBJ2-7, with 9 nucleotides matching TRBD2. J gave up 6 bases and V 4 bases, and 10 bases lay outside the gene matches. Germline V gene lookup returns CDR1 SGHVS and CDR2 FNYEAQ. The CDR3 sequence is 15 residues long. The CDR3 reads CASSSSGSGGSEQYF. For the CDR3, the DNA is TGTGCCAGCAGCTCCTCGGGGAGCGGGGGGAGCGAGCAGTACTTC.

The chain carries TRBV12-3 or TRBV12-4 and TRBJ2-6, with TRBD1 as a possible D gene (6 bases). The CDR3 extends over 18 amino acids. With 11 bases removed from V and 0 bases from J, the gap between germline ends came to 23 bases. The CDR3 DNA is TGTGCCTGCTATAGCCTCACAGGGTTAGTCTCTGGGGCCAACGTCCTGACTTTC. Its translation is CACYSLTGLVSGANVLTF.

The sample holds many counts of this clonotype. The chain uses TRBV20-1 and TRBJ2-5, with D possibly being TRBD2 (5 bases). V was shortened by 0 bases and J by 4 bases, with 15 bases between the two germline ends. The CDR3 spans 15 residues. Germline V gives CDR1 DFQATT, CDR2 SNEGSKA (reference sequence). CDR3 DNA sequence: TGCAGTGCTAGAGATAGCGAACGAGAAGTAGAGACCCAGTACTTC. It codes for CSARDSEREVETQYF.